This T cell receptor beta chain was recorded in a study of molecular identifiers for immune sequencing clone quantification. TCRdb reprocessed the PCR reads via MiXCR and lists one record per CDR3 protein. This sample has hundreds of thousands of distinct CDR3 sequences, with 25% found just once. The receptor comes from a human donor in good health. Some libraries in this study had Jurkat cell RNA spiked in. Sequencing was performed on naive CD8+ T cells from blood, with Jurkat cell RNA spiked in. Subset noted: FACS-sorted CD8+CD4-CCR7+CD45RA+ naive T cells.

The DNA for the CDR3 is TGTGCCAGTAGTATTGTTCCCTACGCGGAGTATGGCTACACCTTC. Protein: CASSIVPYAEYGYTF. The chain joins TRBV19 to TRBJ1-2, with no clear D. The germline V gene encodes CDR1 LNHDA and CDR2 SQIVND (reference sequence). The CDR3 has 15 amino acids. Trimming removed 3 bases from V and 5 bases from J, with 16 bases in between.